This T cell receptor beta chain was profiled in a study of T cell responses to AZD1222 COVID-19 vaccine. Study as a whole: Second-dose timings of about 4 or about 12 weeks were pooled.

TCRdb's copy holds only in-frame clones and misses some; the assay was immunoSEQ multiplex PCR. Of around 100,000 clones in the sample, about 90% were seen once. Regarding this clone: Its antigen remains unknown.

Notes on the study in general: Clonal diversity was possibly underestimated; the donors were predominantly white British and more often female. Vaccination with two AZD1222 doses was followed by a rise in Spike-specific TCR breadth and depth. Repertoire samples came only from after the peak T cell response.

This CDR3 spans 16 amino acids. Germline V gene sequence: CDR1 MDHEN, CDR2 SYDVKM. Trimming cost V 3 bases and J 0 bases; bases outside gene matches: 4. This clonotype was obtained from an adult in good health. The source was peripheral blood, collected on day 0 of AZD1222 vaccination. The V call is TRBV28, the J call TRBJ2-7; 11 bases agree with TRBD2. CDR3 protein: CASSFMTSGISYEQYF. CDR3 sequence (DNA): TGTGCCAGCAGTTTTATGACTAGCGGGATCTCCTACGAGCAGTACTTC. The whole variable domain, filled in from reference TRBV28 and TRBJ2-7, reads DVKVTQSSRYLVKRTGEKVFLECVQDMDHENMFWYRQDPGLGLRLIYFSYDVKMKEKGDIPEGYSVSREKKERFSLILESASTNQTSMYLCASSFMTSGISYEQYFGPGTRLTVT.